This T cell receptor (beta chain) was retrieved from a study of tumor and adjacent non-tumor tissue in lung cancer. Notes on the study in general: Significantly higher TCR diversity was found in tumor than normal lung. Tumor TCR diversity, when higher, was linked to shorter survival.

Per the germline V gene, CDR1 is SGHAT and CDR2 is FQDESV (reference sequence). The CDR3 sequence is 14 residues long. A modified ARM-PCR protocol with three rounds of nested PCR amplified TCRbeta. One entry per CDR3 protein, called by TCRdb with MiXCR from the multiplex PCR reads. The data show fewer than 45,000 distinct CDR3 sequences, roughly 62% seen once. This sample's RNA came from whole unsorted tissue. The normal lung tissue was taken more than 3 cm from the tumor edge. Newly diagnosed lung cancer patients had thoracic surgery in China, August–late 2014, without prior chemotherapy. Turning to this clonotype: Its antigen is unknown. One junction end disagrees with the germline gene, perhaps due to a read error.

The chain carries TRBV11-1 and TRBJ2-5; D is ambiguous. The sequenced sample consisted of distant non-tumor lung tissue. This TCR came from a woman aged 40-49 years with non-small cell lung cancer. The CDR3 loop is CGSSFGVRKETQYF. CDR3 DNA: TGTGGCAGCAGTTTCGGCGTTAGGAAGGAGACCCAGTACTTC.